Below, one T cell receptor beta chain is given with its context. The target antigen is unknown. Unmatched junction bases numbered 9, after V lost 0 bases and J lost 5 bases. Per germline, CDR1 SGDLS and CDR2 YYNGEE. The CDR3 consists of 16 residues. The sample belongs to a study of cytomegalovirus exposure and HLA in healthy donors. The overall study: Inside one of the first data releases sat about 85 million unique TCRs taken from HLA-typed donors. Broader study findings: Among the CMV-associated chains, three were confirmed in vitro as specific for CMV antigens. It was shown in a later analysis that HLA-associated TCR beta chains were more clonally expanded than other, equally common chains. TCR sequences were mostly rare, though some public TCRs occurred in many donors.

PCR employed 60 Vbeta and 13 Jbeta primers. The data were produced by immunoSEQ multiplex PCR, yet TCRdb's version contains in-frame clones alone and is incomplete. The sample holds under 150,000 clones; 65% to 85% are singletons and the top ten take more than 0.95%. The chain combines TRBV9 with TRBJ2-7, with 9 bases lining up with TRBD2. The sequencing input was PBMCs. This TCR derives from a man aged 45-60 years in good health and CMV-seronegative. CDR3 coding DNA: TGTGCCAGCAGCGTAGAGGGAGCGGGAGGCCGCCACGAGCAGTACTTC. Protein sequence: CASSVEGAGGRHEQYF. The whole variable domain, remainder taken from reference TRBV9 and TRBJ2-7, is DSGVTQTPKHLITATGQRVTLRCSPRSGDLSVYWYQQSLDQGLQFLIQYYNGEERAKGNILERFSAQQFPDLHSELNLSSLELGDSALYFCASSVEGAGGRHEQYFGPGTRLTVT.